This section outlines one T cell receptor beta chain sequence together with its context. Its target is not known. Germline loops: CDR1 DFQATT, CDR2 SNEGSKA (reference sequence). This CDR3 contains 15 residues. The V end was cut by 0 bases, the J end by 0 bases, with 10 bases between. As to treatment: roughly ten-day PBMC culture with coronavirus spike peptide pools or control peptides (ViraFEST assay). Expanded clonotypes were found by TCR sequencing after peptide-pool stimulation (ViraFEST). An Oncomine TCR Beta short-read assay was used to sequence the DNA from cultured CD4+ T cells. TCRdb used MiXCR to reprocess the PCR reads, holding one entry per CDR3 protein. The table includes under 15,000 distinct CDR3 sequences, approximately 40% detected once. These data come from a study of vaccination and CD4 T cells after COVID-19. Whole-study findings and limits: The study found median SARS-CoV-2-reactive clonotypes rising from 21 to 38, not significantly.

The sample was CD4+ T cells from blood, cultured in vitro. The V call is TRBV20-1, the J call TRBJ2-3; D unclear. The clonotype comes from a human donor who had recovered from COVID-19. The CDR3 region is CSARDLRDSTDTQYF. CDR3 DNA sequence: TGCAGTGCTAGAGATCTAAGGGATAGCACAGATACGCAGTATTTT.